The next 19 T cell receptor beta chains were all read from a single sample in a study of OX40 agonist ivuxolimab in advanced cancers. Produced via immunoSEQ multiplex PCR; TCRdb's table is partial and in-frame only. This table has about 50,000 clones, 80% to 85% appearing once. The starting material was CD4+ or CD8+ T cells sorted from blood, obtained in a trial of the OX40 agonist ivuxolimab. The receptors shown here come from an adult with an advanced solid tumor such as melanoma, head and neck, liver or kidney cancer.

This clone has just a few counts. V usage is TRBV25-1 and J usage is TRBJ2-1, with no clear D. V was pared by 6 bases and J by 4 bases, with 4 bases between. Germline assignment: CDR1 MGHDK and CDR2 SYGVNS. This CDR3 is built from 11 residues. CDR3 loop: CASSIYNEQFF. CDR3 DNA sequence: TGTGCCAGCAGCATTTACAATGAGCAGTTCTTC.

The rearrangement links TRBV7-9 to TRBJ2-1, with 12 bases matching TRBD2. V dropped 1 base and J dropped 7; count of bases not matched to a gene: 5. Germline loops: CDR1 SEHNR, CDR2 FQNEAQ (reference sequence). The CDR3 extends over 16 amino acids. CDR3 sequence reads: CASSLGWTSGVNEQFF. The CDR3 DNA is TGTGCCAGCAGCTTAGGGTGGACTAGCGGGGTAAATGAGCAGTTCTTC.

The chain combines TRBV12-5 with TRBJ2-7; 8 bases match TRBD1. V was pared by 1 base and J by 3 bases, with 2 bases of the junction left unmatched. Germline CDR1 and CDR2: LGHNT and FRNRAP. CDR3 length: 14 residues. The CDR3 loop is CASGLGQGYYEQYF. CDR3 bases: TGTGCTAGTGGTTTGGGACAGGGGTACTACGAGCAGTACTTC.

The chain joins TRBV7-9 to TRBJ1-1; tentatively, D is TRBD1 (6 bases). V lost 5 bases and J 6 bases, leaving 13 bases between the germline ends. The CDR3 runs to 13 residues. The germline V gene encodes CDR1 SEHNR and CDR2 FQNEAQ (reference sequence). The CDR3 reads CASSLGGGSEAFF. In DNA form, the CDR3 reads TGTGCCAGCAGCCTAGGAGGGGGTTCTGAAGCTTTCTTT.

The CDR3, as DNA: TGTGCCAGCAGTCCCCACCCGGACAGGGCCGGGGGCTACACCTTC. This encodes CASSPHPDRAGGYTF. The rearrangement links TRBV27 to TRBJ1-2; TRBD1 aligns across 8 bases. This CDR3 is built from 15 residues. With V trimmed by 5 bases and J by 8 bases, 13 bases remained unmatched. CDR1 and CDR2 (germline): MNHEY, SMNVEV (reference sequence).

The rearrangement joins TRBV4-1 to TRBJ1-5, with 8 bases fitting TRBD1. CDR3 size: 18 residues. The germline V gene encodes CDR1 MGHRA and CDR2 YSYEKL. J gave up 2 bases and V 0 bases, and 9 bases lay outside the gene matches. The CDR3 protein is CASSQDGQGAGGNQPQHF. For the CDR3, the DNA is TGCGCCAGCAGCCAAGATGGGCAGGGGGCGGGGGGCAATCAGCCCCAGCATTTT.

The chain employs TRBV29-1 and TRBJ2-2, with TRBD1 matching 7 bases. This CDR3 contains 14 residues. V shed 7 bases, J shed 3 bases, and the junction held 8 bases outside the gene matches. From germline, CDR1 is SQVTM and CDR2 ANQGSEA. CDR3 sequence reads: CSAGSRGHTGELFF. CDR3 sequence (DNA): TGCAGCGCTGGGTCAAGGGGGCACACCGGGGAGCTGTTTTTT.

The rearrangement links TRBV7-8 to TRBJ1-3; TRBD1 agrees at 10 bases. V lost 5 bases, J lost 8 bases, and 12 bases stayed unmatched. CDR3 length equals 16 residues. The germline CDR1 and CDR2 sequences are SGHVS and FQNEAQ. Here the CDR3 DNA reads TGTGCCAGCAGCCCCCTGGACAGGGGGTCGAAAGACACCATATATTTT. Translation gives CASSPLDRGSKDTIYF. Combining the CDR3 with reference TRBV7-8 and TRBJ1-3 gives the whole variable domain GAGVSQSPRYKVAKRGQDVALRCDPISGHVSLFWYQQALGQGPEFLTYFQNEAQLDKSGLPSDRFFAERPEGSVSTLKIQRTQQEDSAVYLCASSPLDRGSKDTIYFGEGSWLTVV.

This clone occurred a few times. The chain recombines TRBV6-6 with TRBJ2-2; D is ambiguous. Per germline, CDR1 MNHNY and CDR2 SVGAGI (reference sequence). The V and J ends lost 6 bases and 4 bases respectively, with 15 bases between them. The CDR3 is made up of 15 amino acids. This chain's CDR3 is CASRGFPSGTGELFF. CDR3 coding DNA: TGTGCCAGCAGGGGGTTCCCTAGTGGCACCGGGGAGCTGTTTTTT.

V gene TRBV5-4 combines with J gene TRBJ1-6, with 9 bases matching TRBD1. CDR3 size: 15 residues. Germline trimming cut 2 bases from V and 7 bases from J; bases unmatched to any gene: 4. Germline CDR1 is SGHNT and CDR2 is YYREEE (reference sequence). The CDR3 DNA follows: TGTGCCAGCAGCTTCACGACAGGGGGGAATTCACCCCTCCACTTT. This codes for CASSFTTGGNSPLHF.

In its sample, this clone is medium-sized. The chain couples TRBV7-2 to TRBJ1-3; the D is unclear. The CDR3 has 13 amino acids. Germline CDR1 is SGHTA and CDR2 is FQGNSA. V was trimmed by 0 bases and J by 1 base, leaving 1 base between them. CDR3 residues: CASSLASGNTIYF. The CDR3, as DNA: TGTGCCAGCAGCTTAGCATCTGGAAACACCATATATTTT.

The rearrangement joins TRBV21-1 to TRBJ2-1; the D call TRBD2 from the table was never checked on the DNA. TRBV21-1 is a pseudogene. The CDR3 has 15 amino acids. The CDR3 here is CASSKGPDSNNEQFF. The CDR3 nucleotides are TGTGCCAGCAGCAAAGGACCTGACTCTAACAATGAGCAGTTCTTC.

About this clone: Compared with germline, one end of the junction differs, possibly owing to a read error. CDR3 sequence: CASSERLAKTGELFF. As DNA, the CDR3 is TGTGCCAGCAGTGAAAGACTAGCGAAAACCGGGGAGCTGTTTTTT. J is TRBJ2-2 and V is TRBV2; 8 bases line up with TRBD2. Germline V gene data show CDR1 as SNHLY and CDR2 as FYNNEI. This CDR3 region has 15 residues. The full variable domain, its missing parts supplied by reference TRBV2 and TRBJ2-2, is EPEVTQTPSHQVTQMGQEVILRCVPISNHLYFYWYRQILGQKVEFLVSFYNNEISEKSEIFDDQFSVERPDGSNFTLKIRSTKLEDSAMYFCASSERLAKTGELFFGEGSRLTVL.

This chain links TRBV2 with TRBJ2-1; unclear D gene. The V end was cut by 4 bases, the J end by 7 bases, with 5 bases between. Germline V lookup: CDR1 SNHLY, CDR2 FYNNEI. The CDR3 loop spans 11 amino acids. The DNA of the CDR3 is TGTGCCAGCAGTGGGCGGAATGAGCAGTTCTTC. Its translation is CASSGRNEQFF. The full variable domain, rest sourced from reference TRBV2 and TRBJ2-1, is EPEVTQTPSHQVTQMGQEVILRCVPISNHLYFYWYRQILGQKVEFLVSFYNNEISEKSEIFDDQFSVERPDGSNFTLKIRSTKLEDSAMYFCASSGRNEQFFGPGTRLTVL.

J is TRBJ2-7 and V is TRBV4-3; D perhaps matches TRBD2 (7 bases). Germline V gene lookup returns CDR1 LGHNA and CDR2 YSLEER. The CDR3 sequence is 15 residues long. The germline V and J ends were trimmed by 1 base and 4 bases, with 14 bases remaining between them. The CDR3 here is CASSQVGGPQYEQYF. CDR3 sequence (DNA): TGCGCCAGCAGCCAAGTCGGGGGGCCTCAGTACGAGCAGTACTTC.

The rearrangement uses TRBV9 and TRBJ2-5, with D possibly matching TRBD2 (5 bases). Germline assignment: CDR1 SGDLS and CDR2 YYNGEE. The CDR3 totals 14 residues. V shed 4 bases and J shed 5 bases, with 15 bases lying between them. Here the CDR3 DNA reads TGTGCCAGCAGCACCCAACTAGGACCTGAGACCCAGTACTTC. Translated: CASSTQLGPETQYF. The entire variable domain, with the rest obtained from reference TRBV9 and TRBJ2-5, is as follows: DSGVTQTPKHLITATGQRVTLRCSPRSGDLSVYWYQQSLDQGLQFLIQYYNGEERAKGNILERFSAQQFPDLHSELNLSSLELGDSALYFCASSTQLGPETQYFGPGTRLLVL.

The chain employs TRBV19 and TRBJ1-2; tentatively, D is TRBD1 (6 bases). Deletions cut 7 bases from V and 0 bases from J, with 15 bases between. The length of the CDR3 is 15 residues. From germline, CDR1 is LNHDA and CDR2 SQIVND (reference sequence). The CDR3 coding sequence is TGTGCCAGTAACACAGGGAGTTCGACTAACTATGGCTACACCTTC. It is translated as CASNTGSSTNYGYTF.

In this sample, this clone is medium-sized (0.01 to 0.1%). This chain links TRBV10-2 with TRBJ2-7; no reliable D call. The CDR3 consists of 13 residues. With 1 base removed from V and 1 base from J, the gap between germline ends came to 5 bases. Germline lookup yields CDR1 WSHSY and CDR2 SAAADI. The CDR3 DNA sequence: TGCGCCAGCAGTGAGTTCCAGTCCTACGAGCAGTACTTC. Protein product: CASSEFQSYEQYF.

Concerning this clone: The same CDR3 can be traced to other DNA sequences in this sample. This rearrangement joins TRBV6-5 to TRBJ2-2; D is undetermined. The CDR3 length is 14 residues. The V end was cut by 2 bases, the J end by 5 bases, with 9 bases between. CDR1 MNHEY and CDR2 SVGAGI come from the germline V gene. The CDR3 DNA sequence: TGTGCCAGCAGTTACAGGGCAAATACCGGGGAGCTGTTTTTT. Protein sequence: CASSYRANTGELFF.